The T cell receptor beta chain under discussion was sequenced for a study of shared clonotypes between healthy human individuals. Study background: Each donor contributed plates that comprised three CD4 naive, three CD4 memory, two CD8 naive and one CD8 memory. The study, taken as a whole, reports: The study sampled only blood, and tissue repertoires likely differ. For naive CD4 cells, approximately 4.7% of clonotypes were shared across a few donors. Sequencing depth was expected to affect clonotype sharing among donors.

The CDR3 spans 13 residues. Germline-derived CDR1 and CDR2 are KGHSH and LQKENI. The V gene end was trimmed by 5 bases and the J gene end by 4 bases; junction bases not matched to a gene: 4. Turning to this clone: Its target is not known.

Profiled with immunoSEQ multiplex PCR; TCRdb holds only in-frame clones, not every one. Here the sample spans around 1.1 million clones, approximately 75% being singletons. Sequencing was carried out using memory CD4+ T cells from PBMCs. Stated subset: CD45RA-negative fraction. The clonotype was recovered from a young man in good health. Some clones in this sample may be carry-over from other donors' samples. The gene calls are TRBV18 and TRBJ2-5; TRBD2 matches at 7 bases. CDR3 region: CASSNLAAETQYF. The CDR3 DNA reads TGTGCCAGCTCAAACCTAGCGGCAGAGACCCAGTACTTC.